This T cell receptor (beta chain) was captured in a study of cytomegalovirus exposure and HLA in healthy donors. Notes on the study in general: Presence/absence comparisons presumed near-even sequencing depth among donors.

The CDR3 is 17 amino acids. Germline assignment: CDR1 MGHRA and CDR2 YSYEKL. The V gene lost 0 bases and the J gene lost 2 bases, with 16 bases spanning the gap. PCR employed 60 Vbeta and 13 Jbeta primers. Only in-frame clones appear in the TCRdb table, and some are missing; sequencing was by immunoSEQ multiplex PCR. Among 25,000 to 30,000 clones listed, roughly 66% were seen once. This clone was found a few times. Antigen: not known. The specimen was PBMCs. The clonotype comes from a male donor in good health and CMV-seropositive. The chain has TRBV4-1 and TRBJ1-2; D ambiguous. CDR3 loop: CASSQDSAEGWNYGYTF. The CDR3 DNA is TGCGCCAGCAGCCAAGACTCGGCAGAGGGTTGGAACTATGGCTACACCTTC.